These 23 T cell receptor beta chains share one sample of origin, sequenced in a study of CD8 T cells in Susac syndrome. It was with random hexamers that roughly 0.45 to 1 ug RNA was reverse transcribed. TCRdb analysed the immunoSEQ multiplex PCR reads with MiXCR anew, one entry per CDR3 protein. The sample consists of 150,000 to 200,000 distinct CDR3 sequences, about 91% of them appearing once. Source material: CD4+ T cells from PBMCs. The receptors here all came from a human donor with Susac syndrome.

This clonotype came up once. The CDR3 DNA follows: TGCGCCAGCAGCTTGACGGGTTCCTCGGGTTCACCCCTCCACTTT. This encodes CASSLTGSSGSPLHF. The J gene is TRBJ1-6, the V gene TRBV5-1; D unresolved. Per the germline V gene, CDR1 is SGHRS and CDR2 is YFSETQ. Trimming left V 1 base short and J 9 bases short, with 14 bases between. CDR3 size: 15 residues.

The chain links TRBV7-2 to TRBJ2-5; D is undetermined. Germline CDR1 and CDR2: SGHTA and FQGNSA. With 5 bases removed from V and 11 bases from J, the gap between germline ends came to 18 bases. CDR3 length: 13 residues. The DNA for the CDR3 is TGTGCCAGCAGCCCTCCACAATATGGCCCTCAGTACTTC. Encoded protein: CASSPPQYGPQYF.

CDR3 region: CASSTPGRASHEQYF. The CDR3 coding sequence is TGTGCCAGCAGTACTCCGGGGCGGGCTAGTCACGAGCAGTACTTC. V and J are TRBV12-3 or TRBV12-4 and TRBJ2-7; D tentatively reads TRBD1 or TRBD2 (5 bases each). Trimming took 5 bases from V and 5 from J, leaving 19 bases between them. The CDR3 consists of 15 residues.

The J gene is TRBJ1-1, the V gene TRBV10-3; D is ambiguous. Germline CDR1 is ENHRY and CDR2 is SYGVKD. V shed 6 bases and J shed 8 bases, with 13 bases lying between them. CDR3 length: 12 amino acids. Here the CDR3 DNA reads TGTGCCATCAGCGAAACACAGAAAGAAGCTTTCTTT. Translation: CAISETQKEAFF.

This clonotype was counted only a few times. The rearrangement joins TRBV6-1 to TRBJ2-7; D uncertain. This CDR3 has 10 residues. Trimming cost V 6 bases and J 3 bases, with 3 bases left between them. Per germline, CDR1 MNHNS and CDR2 SASEGT. For the CDR3, the DNA is TGTGCCAGCAGACACTACGAGCAGTACTTC. It encodes CASRHYEQYF.

This rearrangement joins TRBV5-4 to TRBJ2-7; D remains ambiguous. Deletions cut 0 bases from V and 4 bases from J, with 8 bases between. This CDR3 has 13 residues. Germline V lookup: CDR1 SGHNT, CDR2 YYREEE (reference sequence). In DNA, the CDR3 is TGTGCCAGCAGCTTGGAGGGCCGATACGAGCAGTACTTC. Translation: CASSLEGRYEQYF.

The chain uses TRBV9 and TRBJ2-2; D is unresolved. V was trimmed by 4 bases and J by 0 bases, leaving 13 bases between them. CDR1 is SGDLS, CDR2 YYNGEE, per germline. This CDR3 region has 16 residues. Here the CDR3 DNA reads TGTGCCAGCAGCCCGAGACATGACGCGAACACCGGGGAGCTGTTTTTT. It yields the protein CASSPRHDANTGELFF.

J is TRBJ1-1 and V is TRBV12-3 or TRBV12-4; D call uncertain. V was pared by 3 bases and J by 3 bases, with 11 bases between. The CDR3 contains 14 residues. The CDR3 DNA sequence: TGTGCCAGCAGTTTTTACAGTCGGTACACTGAAGCTTTCTTT. It specifies CASSFYSRYTEAFF.

The chain couples TRBV5-1 to TRBJ2-3; D gene uncertain. The CDR3 extends over 15 amino acids. Germline-derived CDR1 and CDR2 are SGHRS and YFSETQ. V was pared by 7 bases and J by 0 bases, with 15 bases between. CDR3 in amino acids: CASQDTQSSTDTQYF. Written as DNA, the CDR3 is TGCGCCAGCCAAGATACTCAATCCAGCACAGATACGCAGTATTTT.

This chain uses TRBV7-8 with TRBJ1-5; 8 nucleotides agree with TRBD1. The germline V gene has CDR1 SGHVS and CDR2 FQNEAQ. After removal of 5 bases from V and 3 bases from J, the junction contained 6 bases not matched to a gene. The CDR3 runs 15 residues. The CDR3 coding sequence is TGTGCCAGCAGCACATCAGGGGGCTACAATCAGCCCCAGCATTTT. Translated, it gives CASSTSGGYNQPQHF.

This chain connects TRBV14 to TRBJ2-3, with 11 bases aligning to TRBD2. The V gene end was trimmed by 1 base and the J gene end by 5 bases; junction bases not matched to a gene: 8. The CDR3 covers 17 residues. The germline V gene has CDR1 SGHDN and CDR2 FVKESK. CDR3 loop: CASSQAETSGAGDTQYF. As DNA, the CDR3 is TGTGCCAGCAGCCAAGCGGAGACTAGCGGGGCCGGAGATACGCAGTATTTT.

This rearrangement joins TRBV2 to TRBJ2-5; D ambiguous. V was trimmed by 7 bases and J by 3 bases, leaving 6 bases between them. The CDR3 is made up of 11 amino acids. Germline V gene sequence: CDR1 SNHLY, CDR2 FYNNEI. The CDR3 sequence is CASKDKETQYF. The CDR3, as DNA: TGTGCCAGCAAAGACAAAGAGACCCAGTACTTC.

V usage is TRBV15 and J usage is TRBJ2-7; D gene ambiguous. The CDR3 contains 13 residues. The V and J ends lost 0 bases and 7 bases respectively, with 10 bases between them. The V gene's germline CDR1 is LNHNV and CDR2 YYDKDF (reference sequence). The CDR3 sequence is CATSRDRGNEQYF. The CDR3 DNA follows: TGTGCCACCAGCAGAGATCGTGGGAATGAGCAGTACTTC.

The rearrangement uses TRBV29-1 and TRBJ1-1; D possibly corresponds to TRBD1 (6 bases). The germline V gene has CDR1 SQVTM and CDR2 ANQGSEA. The CDR3 has 11 amino acids. V gave up 6 bases and J gave up 6 bases, with 11 bases separating them. The CDR3 here is CSVNRVPEAFF. CDR3 bases: TGCAGCGTAAACAGGGTTCCTGAAGCTTTCTTT.

This clonotype was observed a handful of times. The rearrangement joins TRBV6-2 or TRBV6-3 to TRBJ2-3; D not certain. There are 12 residues in the CDR3. Germline lookup yields CDR1 MNHEY and CDR2 SVGEGT. The V and J ends lost 0 bases and 4 bases respectively, with 2 bases between them. CDR3 protein: CASSYSPDTQYF. DNA for the CDR3: TGTGCCAGCAGTTACTCTCCAGATACGCAGTATTTT.

This chain uses TRBV20-1 with TRBJ1-1, with D perhaps TRBD1 (5 bases). Trimming left V 5 bases short and J 0 bases short, with 10 bases between. Germline V gene sequence: CDR1 DFQATT, CDR2 SNEGSKA (reference sequence). The CDR3 runs to 13 residues. CDR3 protein: CSARNRMNTEAFF. DNA for the CDR3: TGCAGTGCTCGGAACAGGATGAACACTGAAGCTTTCTTT.

The CDR3 DNA reads TGTGCCAGCGCATCTAGCGGACAAGAGACCCAGTACTTC. As protein: CASASSGQETQYF. The chain uses TRBV6-4 and TRBJ2-5; 7 bases match TRBD2. V trimming: 8 bases; J trimming: 2 bases; junction bases outside the gene matches: 5. Germline CDR1 is MRHNA and CDR2 is SNTAGT. The CDR3 has 13 residues.

The chain couples TRBV10-3 to TRBJ2-3; 10 bases agree with TRBD1. The junction had 1 base not matched to a gene; V was cut back by 9 bases and J by 4 bases. This CDR3 has 12 residues. The germline V gene has CDR1 ENHRY and CDR2 SYGVKD. The CDR3 region has the DNA TGTGCCATAGGACAGGGGGCAGATACGCAGTATTTT. Its translation: CAIGQGADTQYF.

The rearrangement joins TRBV7-9 to TRBJ2-5; no definite D call. CDR1 is SEHNR and CDR2 is FQNEAQ in the germline V gene (reference sequence). The CDR3 is 13 amino acids. V was pared by 5 bases and J by 1 base, with 8 bases between. The CDR3 coding sequence is TGTGCCAGCAGCCGCAGTACCCAAGAGACCCAGTACTTC. Amino acids: CASSRSTQETQYF.

This clonotype was seen a single time. J is TRBJ1-1 and V is TRBV6-5, with TRBD1 matching over 8 bases. Trimming took 4 bases from V and 6 from J; bases not matched to a gene: 10. The CDR3 runs 15 residues. Germline values: CDR1 MNHEY, CDR2 SVGAGI. The CDR3 spells CASSSGGQGKSEAFF. CDR3 DNA: TGTGCCAGCAGTTCGGGCGGACAGGGCAAATCTGAAGCTTTCTTT.

The chain combines TRBV19 with TRBJ2-6, with D perhaps matching TRBD1 or TRBD2 (5 bases each). CDR1 and CDR2 from the germline V gene are LNHDA and SQIVND (reference sequence). This CDR3 contains 16 residues. V lost 9 bases to trimming and J lost 1 base, with 16 bases between them. CDR3 DNA: TGTGCCAGCACCCTCGGGGCCGGATCTGGGGCCAACGTCCTGACTTTC. This codes for CASTLGAGSGANVLTF.

The chain couples TRBV4-1 to TRBJ2-4; D may be TRBD2 (6 bases). V dropped 0 bases and J dropped 3 bases, with 12 bases sitting between them. From germline, CDR1 is MGHRA and CDR2 YSYEKL. This CDR3 is 16 amino acids long. CDR3 nucleotide sequence: TGCGCCAGCAGCCAAGAATGGACGGGACTCAAAAACATTCAGTACTTC. As protein: CASSQEWTGLKNIQYF.

This sequence joins TRBV6-5 and TRBJ2-7; D remains unclear. In germline, CDR1 is MNHEY, CDR2 SVGAGI. Deletions cut 5 bases from V and 6 bases from J, with 17 bases between. The CDR3 is 14 residues long. CDR3 in DNA: TGTGCCAGCAGTCAATCGGGCTCCATAACCGAGCAGTACTTC. It encodes CASSQSGSITEQYF.